Listed below are T cell receptor beta chains from one sample, sequenced in a study of identical twins. TCRdb reprocessed the 5' RACE reads via MiXCR and lists one record per CDR3 protein. The data hold approximately 230,000 distinct CDR3 sequences, with 6.5% observed a single time. These data were also reused for a study on T cells expressing NK-cell markers.

Specimen: CD8+ T cells sorted from blood. The receptors shown here come from a woman aged 18-29 years in good health. Each CDR3 is given with its conserved first and last residue. D genes are given only for firm matches. The size entry is marked missing in some rows and otherwise reads once, few, many or a size class.

abundance: few; d_gene: -; j_gene: TRBJ2-7; v_gene: TRBV27; CDR3aa: CASSLVGGPYEQYF; CDR3nt: TGTGCCAGCAGTTTAGTTGGGGGCCCCTACGAGCAGTACTTC
abundance: -; d_gene: -; j_gene: TRBJ2-1; v_gene: TRBV7-9; CDR3aa: CASSSGTNNEQFF; CDR3nt: TGTGCCAGCAGTTCCGGGACCAACAATGAGCAGTTCTTC
abundance: -; d_gene: TRBD2; j_gene: TRBJ2-7; v_gene: TRBV6-1; CDR3aa: CASSPMPSGGDEQYF; CDR3nt: TGTGCCAGCAGCCCTATGCCTAGCGGGGGGGACGAGCAGTACTTC
abundance: many; d_gene: -; j_gene: TRBJ1-2; v_gene: TRBV12-3/TRBV12-4; CDR3aa: CASDGQNYGYTF; CDR3nt: TGTGCCAGCGACGGACAGAACTATGGCTACACCTTC
abundance: -; d_gene: -; j_gene: TRBJ2-3; v_gene: TRBV4-3; CDR3aa: CASSRTTGVTDTQYF; CDR3nt: TGCGCCAGCAGCCGAACCACAGGAGTCACAGATACGCAGTATTTT
abundance: many; d_gene: -; j_gene: TRBJ1-4; v_gene: TRBV27; CDR3aa: CASSPETAATNEKLFF; CDR3nt: TGTGCCAGCAGCCCCGAGACTGCCGCAACTAATGAAAAACTGTTTTTT
abundance: many; d_gene: -; j_gene: TRBJ2-1; v_gene: TRBV24-1; CDR3aa: CATSAREGGSSYNEQFF; CDR3nt: TGTGCCACCAGTGCCCGAGAGGGAGGCAGCTCCTACAATGAGCAGTTCTTC
abundance: many; d_gene: -; j_gene: TRBJ2-5; v_gene: TRBV12-3/TRBV12-4; CDR3aa: CASSYALASETQYF; CDR3nt: TGTGCCAGCAGTTACGCGCTAGCCAGTGAGACCCAGTACTTC
abundance: -; d_gene: -; j_gene: TRBJ2-1; v_gene: TRBV6-2/TRBV6-3; CDR3aa: CASSRTYNEQFF; CDR3nt: TGTGCCAGCAGCCGAACGTACAATGAGCAGTTCTTC
abundance: many; d_gene: -; j_gene: TRBJ1-2; v_gene: TRBV20-1; CDR3aa: CSAPSQGDHYGYTF; CDR3nt: TGCAGTGCTCCCTCCCAAGGGGATCACTATGGCTACACCTTC
abundance: -; d_gene: TRBD2; j_gene: TRBJ2-5; v_gene: TRBV20-1; CDR3aa: CSARDQRLAGGLAGETQYF; CDR3nt: TGCAGTGCTAGAGATCAGAGGCTAGCGGGAGGGCTGGCCGGTGAGACCCAGTACTTC
abundance: -; d_gene: TRBD2; j_gene: TRBJ2-7; v_gene: TRBV3-1; CDR3aa: CASSPGLAVPYEQYF; CDR3nt: TGTGCCAGCAGCCCGGGACTAGCGGTACCCTACGAGCAGTACTTC
abundance: -; d_gene: TRBD1; j_gene: TRBJ2-3; v_gene: TRBV6-1; CDR3aa: CASSEETGSTDTQYF; CDR3nt: TGTGCCAGCAGTGAAGAGACAGGGTCCACAGATACGCAGTATTTT
abundance: -; d_gene: -; j_gene: TRBJ1-5; v_gene: TRBV12-3/TRBV12-4; CDR3aa: CASSLAGFGQPQHF; CDR3nt: TGTGCCAGCAGTTTAGCAGGTTTTGGTCAGCCCCAGCATTTT
abundance: many; d_gene: -; j_gene: TRBJ2-2; v_gene: TRBV12-3/TRBV12-4; CDR3aa: CASSLLGPVGELFF; CDR3nt: TGTGCCAGCAGTTTATTGGGGCCAGTCGGGGAGCTGTTTTTT
abundance: -; d_gene: TRBD1; j_gene: TRBJ1-4; v_gene: TRBV20-1; CDR3aa: CSARGRSNEKLFF; CDR3nt: TGCAGTGCGAGGGGGCGTTCTAATGAAAAACTGTTTTTT
abundance: few; d_gene: -; j_gene: TRBJ1-1; v_gene: TRBV5-5; CDR3aa: CASSSMWDGSEAFF; CDR3nt: TGTGCCAGCAGCTCTATGTGGGACGGCTCTGAAGCTTTCTTT
abundance: few; d_gene: -; j_gene: TRBJ1-4; v_gene: TRBV3-1; CDR3aa: CASSQESGQTEKLFF; CDR3nt: TGTGCCAGCAGCCAAGAATCGGGACAAACGGAAAAACTGTTTTTT
abundance: many; d_gene: TRBD2; j_gene: TRBJ2-5; v_gene: TRBV29-1; CDR3aa: CSVESSGGQETQYF; CDR3nt: TGCAGCGTTGAATCTAGCGGCGGCCAAGAGACCCAGTACTTC
abundance: -; d_gene: -; j_gene: TRBJ2-4; v_gene: TRBV27; CDR3aa: CASSLGTENIQYF; CDR3nt: TGTGCCAGCAGTTTGGGGACGGAAAACATTCAGTACTTC
abundance: -; d_gene: -; j_gene: TRBJ2-1; v_gene: TRBV12-3/TRBV12-4; CDR3aa: CASSSLAENEQFF; CDR3nt: TGTGCCAGCAGCTCACTAGCAGAGAATGAGCAGTTCTTC
abundance: few; d_gene: -; j_gene: TRBJ2-1; v_gene: TRBV4-3; CDR3aa: CASSPLPDPYNEQFF; CDR3nt: TGCGCCAGCAGTCCACTCCCCGACCCCTACAATGAGCAGTTCTTC
abundance: -; d_gene: -; j_gene: TRBJ2-2; v_gene: TRBV19; CDR3aa: CASSWGLDTGELFF; CDR3nt: TGTGCCAGTAGTTGGGGGCTTGACACCGGGGAGCTGTTTTTT
abundance: -; d_gene: -; j_gene: TRBJ1-5; v_gene: TRBV27; CDR3aa: CASSFRGSQPQHF; CDR3nt: TGTGCCAGCAGTTTTCGAGGGTCTCAGCCCCAGCATTTT
abundance: -; d_gene: -; j_gene: TRBJ1-2; v_gene: TRBV21-1; CDR3aa: CASRGEANYGYTF; CDR3nt: TGTGCCAGCCGGGGGGAAGCTAACTATGGCTACACCTTC
abundance: -; d_gene: -; j_gene: TRBJ2-7; v_gene: TRBV27; CDR3aa: CASSPRRGGTPEEQYF; CDR3nt: TGTGCCAGCAGTCCCCGCCGGGGCGGGACGCCCGAGGAGCAGTACTTC
abundance: -; d_gene: -; j_gene: TRBJ2-7; v_gene: TRBV6-5; CDR3aa: CASSYLTGRVGYEQYF; CDR3nt: TGTGCCAGCAGTTACTTGACAGGGAGGGTGGGCTACGAGCAGTACTTC
abundance: -; d_gene: -; j_gene: TRBJ2-2; v_gene: TRBV30; CDR3aa: CAWSVRGGELFF; CDR3nt: TGTGCCTGGAGTGTACGAGGCGGGGAGCTGTTTTTT
abundance: few; d_gene: TRBD1; j_gene: TRBJ2-5; v_gene: TRBV20-1; CDR3aa: CSARQTGKETQYF; CDR3nt: TGCAGTGCTAGACAGACAGGGAAAGAGACCCAGTACTTC
abundance: few; d_gene: -; j_gene: TRBJ1-1; v_gene: TRBV7-9; CDR3aa: CASSLGSGFMNTEAFF; CDR3nt: TGTGCCAGCAGCTTAGGTAGCGGCTTCATGAACACTGAAGCTTTCTTT
abundance: -; d_gene: -; j_gene: TRBJ1-1; v_gene: TRBV2; CDR3aa: CASSPAGVGNTEAFF; CDR3nt: TGTGCCAGCAGTCCCGCCGGGGTGGGGAACACTGAAGCTTTCTTT
abundance: few; d_gene: -; j_gene: TRBJ2-7; v_gene: TRBV27; CDR3aa: CASRESGAYEQYF; CDR3nt: TGTGCCAGCAGGGAATCGGGTGCATACGAGCAGTACTTC
abundance: few; d_gene: TRBD1; j_gene: TRBJ2-3; v_gene: TRBV20-1; CDR3aa: CSAQQSRGPTDTQYF; CDR3nt: TGCAGTGCTCAACAAAGCAGGGGGCCCACAGATACGCAGTATTTT
abundance: -; d_gene: TRBD2; j_gene: TRBJ2-5; v_gene: TRBV11-2; CDR3aa: CASTLAATPGETQYF; CDR3nt: TGTGCCAGCACCCTAGCGGCAACGCCAGGGGAGACCCAGTACTTC
abundance: -; d_gene: TRBD2; j_gene: TRBJ2-3; v_gene: TRBV10-2; CDR3aa: CASTMISGTSGSTDTQYF; CDR3nt: TGCGCCAGCACTATGATTTCCGGGACTAGCGGCAGCACAGATACGCAGTATTTT
abundance: many; d_gene: -; j_gene: TRBJ1-2; v_gene: TRBV9; CDR3aa: CASSTGVRVPNYGYTF; CDR3nt: TGTGCCAGCAGCACCGGAGTGCGAGTTCCTAACTATGGCTACACCTTC
abundance: -; d_gene: -; j_gene: TRBJ2-7; v_gene: TRBV7-9; CDR3aa: CASSLGARPSYEQYF; CDR3nt: TGTGCCAGCAGCTTGGGGGCACGTCCCTCCTACGAGCAGTACTTC
abundance: many; d_gene: TRBD2; j_gene: TRBJ2-3; v_gene: TRBV20-1; CDR3aa: CSARELLAGDTDTQYF; CDR3nt: TGCAGTGCTAGAGAACTACTAGCGGGGGACACAGATACGCAGTATTTT
abundance: -; d_gene: -; j_gene: TRBJ2-3; v_gene: TRBV7-2; CDR3aa: CASSSPYGTDTQYF; CDR3nt: TGTGCCAGCAGCTCCCCTTACGGGACAGATACGCAGTATTTT
abundance: -; d_gene: TRBD2; j_gene: TRBJ2-4; v_gene: TRBV29-1; CDR3aa: CSVFPSGSDIQYF; CDR3nt: TGCAGCGTTTTTCCTAGCGGGAGCGACATTCAGTACTTC
abundance: -; d_gene: -; j_gene: TRBJ2-2; v_gene: TRBV10-2; CDR3aa: CASLDSYLRTGELFF; CDR3nt: TGCGCCAGCCTCGACTCTTACTTAAGAACCGGGGAGCTGTTTTTT